Listed below are T cell receptor beta chains from one sample, sequenced in a study of long-term antiretroviral therapy in people with HIV. Generated by immunoSEQ multiplex PCR, the TCRdb table keeps only in-frame clones and is missing some. This table holds 30,000 to 40,000 clones, roughly 77% found once. The input for sequencing was unsorted PBMCs, taken 1.9 years after starting antiretroviral therapy. These receptors all stem from a man between 18 and 29 years old with HIV. The CDR3 runs from the conserved cysteine through the conserved F or W. Fields, in order: V gene, D gene, CDR3 length, J gene, CDR3 protein. A D gene is named only where the DNA matches it firmly.

>TRBV7-9|NA|17|TRBJ1-6
CASSPLSGGVDGSPLHF
>TRBV7-2|NA|14|TRBJ1-5
CASSFQVLNQPQHF
>TRBV6-1|NA|13|TRBJ1-2
CASSSDVGYGYTF
>TRBV6-4|TRBD1|15|TRBJ2-1
CASSAGQGEINEQFF
>TRBV29-1|NA|16|TRBJ2-3
CSVRGIPAISTDTQYF
>TRBV18|NA|15|TRBJ2-6
CASSPRGSGANVLTF
>TRBV19|NA|13|TRBJ2-7
CASRRGYSYEQYF
>TRBV9|TRBD2|15|TRBJ2-7
CASSPGLAGIYEQYF
>TRBV11-1|NA|16|TRBJ2-1
CASSFNIGGQVNEQFF
>TRBV10-3|NA|13|TRBJ1-6
CAINGRNNSPLHF
>TRBV7-9|TRBD1|16|TRBJ1-1
CASSLPRQGVNTEAFF
>TRBV6-5|NA|13|TRBJ2-3
CASSYSTSPTQYF
>TRBV6-6|NA|12|TRBJ2-1
CASRYRRGGQFF
>TRBV2|NA|17|TRBJ1-6
CASTPTGSNDYNSPLHF
>TRBV5-1|NA|14|TRBJ1-6
CASSVDGLVSPLHF
>TRBV6-1|NA|13|TRBJ2-2
CASSATEVGELFF
>TRBV11-2|NA|11|TRBJ1-4
CASSLTKKLFF
>TRBV5-1|TRBD1|16|TRBJ2-1
CASSRIGTGSNPEQFF
>TRBV2|TRBD1|15|TRBJ2-4
CASIEGQGAKNIQYF
>TRBV5-1|TRBD1|14|TRBJ2-2
CASSPADRGRELFF
>TRBV18|NA|13|TRBJ2-6
CASSPPSTNVLTF
>TRBV7-9|TRBD2|14|TRBJ2-1
CASSYGGADNEQFF
>TRBV7-3|NA|13|TRBJ1-5
CASSLNWDQPQHF